These 21 T cell receptor beta chains originate from one sample sequenced in a study of cytomegalovirus exposure and HLA in healthy donors. Primers included in the PCR were 60 Vbeta and 13 Jbeta primers. The table came from immunoSEQ multiplex PCR; TCRdb's copy has only in-frame clones and leaves some out. The table records about 200,000 clones, around 80% of them present only once. The sequencing sample was made of PBMCs. The receptor source for this set is a man aged 35-49 years in good health and CMV-seropositive.

The chain is built from TRBV27 and TRBJ2-1; 7 nucleotides align to TRBD2. CDR1 is MNHEY, CDR2 SMNVEV, per germline (reference sequence). The CDR3 has 13 amino acids. After removal of 6 bases from V and 7 bases from J, the junction contained 6 bases not matched to a gene. Written as DNA, the CDR3 is TGTGCCAGCAGCTTACGGGGGGTTAATGAGCAGTTCTTC. As protein: CASSLRGVNEQFF.

The chain couples TRBV6-5 to TRBJ1-2; 7 positions match TRBD1. The V segment lost 2 bases and the J segment 2 bases; nucleotides outside the gene matches: 5. The CDR3 is 15 residues long. Looked up from germline, CDR1 is MNHEY and CDR2 is SVGAGI. In DNA, the CDR3 is TGTGCCAGCAGTTACCTCCAACAGGGGAACTATGGCTACACCTTC. Protein product: CASSYLQQGNYGYTF.

This clone was recorded once. This chain uses TRBV29-1 with TRBJ2-1; 12 bases fit TRBD2. V lost 3 bases, J lost 9 bases, and 6 bases stayed unmatched. The CDR3 runs 14 residues. Germline V lookup: CDR1 SQVTM, CDR2 ANQGSEA. CDR3 coding DNA: TGCAGCGTTGAGGTTTCGGGACTAGCGGGTGAGCAGTTCTTC. Translating it yields CSVEVSGLAGEQFF.

The chain is built from TRBV6-6 and TRBJ1-5; D is ambiguous. Trimming removed 7 bases from V and 6 bases from J, with 19 bases in between. CDR1 is MNHNY, CDR2 SVGAGI, per germline (reference sequence). The CDR3 has 15 residues. The CDR3 nucleotides read TGTGCCAGCACCCGGGATAGTGGGGTGTTTCAGCCCCAGCATTTT. Amino acid sequence: CASTRDSGVFQPQHF.

This sequence joins TRBV5-1 and TRBJ2-3, with D tentatively TRBD2 (6 bases). Germline V lookup: CDR1 SGHRS, CDR2 YFSETQ. There are 16 residues in the CDR3. V lost 4 bases and J lost 2, with 17 bases in between. CDR3 coding DNA: TGCGCCAGCAGCCCGGGGGACCAGCTCTACACAGATACGCAGTATTTT. It is translated as CASSPGDQLYTDTQYF.

The chain has TRBV7-2 and TRBJ2-1; D possibly corresponds to TRBD1 (5 bases). Between the trimmed V and J ends, which lost 0 bases and 11 bases, there was a span of 11 bases. Germline CDR1 SGHTA, CDR2 FQGNSA. This CDR3 has 13 amino acids. The CDR3 here is CASSLAPRDQQFF. CDR3 nucleotide sequence: TGTGCCAGCAGCTTAGCGCCCAGGGATCAGCAGTTCTTC.

J is TRBJ2-1 and V is TRBV5-6, with 9 positions matching TRBD2. The CDR3 loop spans 15 amino acids. The V gene end was trimmed by 6 bases and the J gene end by 4 bases; junction bases not matched to a gene: 8. Germline V gene sequence: CDR1 SGHDT, CDR2 YYEEEE. CDR3 nucleotide sequence: TGTGCCAGCATCCCCCGACTAGCGGAGTACAATGAGCAGTTCTTC. Protein product: CASIPRLAEYNEQFF.

The chain couples TRBV30 to TRBJ2-1, with 7 nucleotides matching TRBD2. Germline loops: CDR1 GTSNPN, CDR2 SVGIG (reference sequence). The length of the CDR3 is 15 residues. The V gene end was trimmed by 0 bases and the J gene end by 10 bases; junction bases not matched to a gene: 12. CDR3 DNA: TGTGCCTGGAGTGTAGGGGCTAGCGGTAGTAAGGAGCAGTTCTTC. It encodes CAWSVGASGSKEQFF.

The V call is TRBV21-1, the J call TRBJ2-6; the table gives TRBD1 as D, unverified against the DNA. TRBV21-1 is a pseudogene segment. CDR3 length equals 20 residues. The CDR3 DNA is TGTGCCAGCAGCAAACTAGGCGACAGGCGGTGGACCTCTGGGGCCAACGTCCTGACTTTC. It specifies CASSKLGDRRWTSGANVLTF.

The chain carries TRBV9 and TRBJ2-2, with D possibly matching TRBD1 (6 bases). There are 18 residues in the CDR3. Germline V gives CDR1 SGDLS, CDR2 YYNGEE. V was pared by 6 bases and J by 0 bases, with 21 bases between. This CDR3 reads CASTPRGQGTSNTGELFF. The CDR3 DNA sequence: TGTGCCAGCACCCCCCGAGGTCAGGGGACCTCGAACACCGGGGAGCTGTTTTTT.

The chain carries TRBV7-2 and TRBJ2-1; 11 positions match TRBD2. The germline V gene has CDR1 SGHTA and CDR2 FQGNSA. The length of the CDR3 is 16 residues. The V and J ends lost 6 bases and 0 bases, in that order; junction bases with no gene match: 4. In DNA form, the CDR3 reads TGTGCCAGCAGGGCTACTAGCGGGAGCTCCTACAATGAGCAGTTCTTC. Residues: CASRATSGSSYNEQFF.

The V gene is TRBV19, the J gene TRBJ1-1, with 7 bases that match TRBD1. Germline CDR1 is LNHDA and CDR2 is SQIVND (reference sequence). V lost 4 bases, J lost 3 bases, and 8 bases stayed unmatched. The CDR3 has 15 residues. In DNA, the CDR3 is TGTGCCAGTAGTACCGGGACAGCCCTTTACACTGAAGCTTTCTTT. Translation gives CASSTGTALYTEAFF.

This chain links TRBV2 with TRBJ2-4, with D unclear. V was cut by 5 bases and J by 8 bases, with 13 bases left in between. Germline V lookup: CDR1 SNHLY, CDR2 FYNNEI. The CDR3 runs 13 residues. Here the CDR3 reads CASSRGPGDIQYF. Here the CDR3 DNA reads TGTGCCAGCAGTAGAGGCCCTGGTGACATTCAGTACTTC.

The rearrangement links TRBV11-3 to TRBJ1-1; maybe TRBD1 (6 bases). This CDR3 is 15 amino acids long. Trimming stripped 0 bases from V and 0 bases from J, with 8 bases between. Germline V gene sequence: CDR1 SGHNT, CDR2 YENEEA. CDR3 region: CASSLDQGLNTEAFF. CDR3 nucleotide sequence: TGTGCCAGCAGCTTAGATCAGGGGCTGAACACTGAAGCTTTCTTT.

The V gene is TRBV6-5, the J gene TRBJ2-2; D call uncertain. Trimming removed 4 bases from V and 7 bases from J, with 10 bases in between. CDR1 and CDR2 (germline): MNHEY, SVGAGI. There are 13 residues in the CDR3. In DNA form, the CDR3 reads TGTGCCAGCAGTTCGACTCGCCACGGGGAGCTGTTTTTT. Translation: CASSSTRHGELFF.

This clone was counted a few times. The chain couples TRBV27 to TRBJ2-1; D is undetermined. This CDR3 comprises 11 residues. The V end lost 4 bases, the J end lost 6 bases, and 4 bases lay between the germline ends. CDR1 and CDR2 (germline): MNHEY, SMNVEV (reference sequence). The CDR3 spells CASSSGNEQFF. The CDR3, as DNA: TGTGCCAGCAGTTCGGGCAATGAGCAGTTCTTC.

The chain combines TRBV4-2 with TRBJ2-7; a possible D gene is TRBD1 (6 bases). This CDR3 contains 13 residues. Germline V gene data show CDR1 as LGHNA and CDR2 as YNFKEQ. The germline V and J ends were trimmed by 3 bases and 3 bases, with 9 bases remaining between them. The CDR3 here is CASSQGHDYEQYF. DNA for the CDR3: TGTGCCAGCAGCCAGGGACACGACTACGAGCAGTACTTC.

This clone has just one count. The rearrangement links TRBV18 to TRBJ2-2; 7 bases line up with TRBD1. The CDR3 consists of 15 residues. CDR1 and CDR2 from the germline V gene are KGHSH and LQKENI. V was clipped by 3 bases and J by 0 bases; unmatched bases: 1. CDR3 loop: CASSPGQPNTGELFF. The CDR3 bases are TGTGCCAGCTCACCGGGACAGCCGAACACCGGGGAGCTGTTTTTT. Full variable domain (rest looked up from reference TRBV18 and TRBJ2-2): NAGVMQNPRHLVRRRGQEARLRCSPMKGHSHVYWYRQLPEEGLKFMVYLQKENIIDESGMPKERFSAEFPKEGPSILRIQQVVRGDSAAYFCASSPGQPNTGELFFGEGSRLTVL.

J is TRBJ2-5 and V is TRBV2; TRBD1 aligns across 7 bases. The J call may not be correct, given that the DNA end is closer to TRBJ2-7. The CDR3 consists of 13 residues. CDR1 is SNHLY and CDR2 is FYNNEI in the germline V gene. The CDR3 sequence is CASKYRGRNEQYF. CDR3 DNA: TGTGCCAGTAAGTACAGGGGTAGGAACGAGCAGTACTTC.

This chain uses TRBV14 with TRBJ1-1; weak D call: TRBD1 (6 bases). This CDR3 contains 16 residues. Germline V gives CDR1 SGHDN, CDR2 FVKESK. The V end was cut by 0 bases, the J end by 5 bases, with 16 bases between. The CDR3 region is CASSQDGGGTRTEAFF. CDR3 sequence (DNA): TGTGCCAGCAGCCAAGATGGGGGGGGCACCCGAACTGAAGCTTTCTTT.

This clone has a single count. The V call is TRBV27, the J call TRBJ2-3, with TRBD2 matching over 7 bases. Germline CDR1 reads MNHEY; CDR2 reads SMNVEV (reference sequence). The CDR3 has 16 residues. Germline trimming cut 1 base from V and 6 bases from J; bases unmatched to any gene: 10. The CDR3 coding sequence is TGTGCCAGCAGTTTATTCGGGGGGAGTGGGTCGGATACGCAGTATTTT. Its translation: CASSLFGGSGSDTQYF.